A selection of T cell receptor beta chains follows, all from one sample in a study of OX40 agonist ivuxolimab in advanced cancers. TCRdb's table, derived via immunoSEQ multiplex PCR, lists solely in-frame clones and lacks some. The table has about 42,000 clones, roughly four fifths seen once. The input for sequencing was CD4+ or CD8+ T cells sorted from blood, taken in a trial of the OX40 agonist ivuxolimab. These receptor sequences come from an adult with an advanced solid tumor such as melanoma, head and neck, liver or kidney cancer. The CDR3 runs from the conserved cysteine through the conserved F or W. The order of the fields is V gene, D gene, J gene, CDR3 protein. D genes are given only for firm matches.

v_call: TRBV6-1; d_call: -; j_call: TRBJ1-5; cdr3_aa: CASSQRGYQPQHF
v_call: TRBV5-1; d_call: -; j_call: TRBJ2-2; cdr3_aa: CASSFASAGELFF
v_call: TRBV9; d_call: -; j_call: TRBJ2-3; cdr3_aa: CASSTRQSGDTQYF
v_call: TRBV29-1; d_call: -; j_call: TRBJ1-1; cdr3_aa: CSVSPENTEAFF
v_call: TRBV18; d_call: -; j_call: TRBJ2-5; cdr3_aa: CASSPPEWAQETQYF
v_call: TRBV4-1; d_call: -; j_call: TRBJ1-2; cdr3_aa: CASSQPRGGANYGYTF
v_call: TRBV7-3; d_call: -; j_call: TRBJ2-2; cdr3_aa: CASSLTRATTGELFF
v_call: TRBV9; d_call: -; j_call: TRBJ1-3; cdr3_aa: CASSEYGTTGNTIYF
v_call: TRBV19; d_call: TRBD2; j_call: TRBJ2-1; cdr3_aa: CASSSRGREDEQFF
v_call: TRBV7-2; d_call: -; j_call: TRBJ2-5; cdr3_aa: CASSLGLGQETQYF
v_call: TRBV7-3; d_call: -; j_call: TRBJ1-1; cdr3_aa: CASSLHMNTEAFF
v_call: TRBV4-1; d_call: -; j_call: TRBJ1-4; cdr3_aa: CASSPRTLATNEKLFF
v_call: TRBV11-2; d_call: -; j_call: TRBJ1-3; cdr3_aa: CASSWTDSGNTIYF
v_call: TRBV7-9; d_call: TRBD2; j_call: TRBJ2-1; cdr3_aa: CASSLGGSGGYNEQFF
v_call: TRBV6-6; d_call: -; j_call: TRBJ1-3; cdr3_aa: CASRTGNTIYF